The sequence of this T cell receptor (beta chain) was determined in a study of cytomegalovirus exposure and HLA in healthy donors. Study in general: Sequencing of about 179 million T cells in an earlier analysis found under 120 million unique TCR beta sequences. Whole-study results and caveats: Common viral pathogens were later found to be apparently linked to several of the most significant clusters. Among immune exposure information, only CMV serostatus was available.

A word on this clone: What it binds is not known.

Germline CDR1 LGHNA, CDR2 YNFKEQ. V lost 3 bases, J lost 7 bases, and 3 bases stayed unmatched. CDR3 size: 14 residues. These donors counted as nominally healthy when sampled, but unrecorded immune exposures were likely. PCR primers comprised 60 Vbeta and 13 Jbeta primers. TCRdb keeps only in-frame clones here, not all; method: immunoSEQ multiplex PCR. In the table there are nearly 110,000 clones, about 81% of which are singletons. This rearrangement joins TRBV4-2 to TRBJ2-1; 10 nucleotides match TRBD1. The material sequenced was PBMCs. This clonotype was obtained from a young man in good health and CMV-seropositive. CDR3 region: CASSHGQGVNEQFF. CDR3 DNA sequence: TGTGCCAGCAGCCACGGACAGGGGGTTAATGAGCAGTTCTTC.